One and the same sample provided the 10 T cell receptor beta chains below, sequenced in a study of beta chain bispecific antibodies for T cell cancers. General study findings and limits: Most targeted TRBV signal came from the leukemia cell line cells, not normal T cells.

The antigens for these receptors are not known. Expansion lasted 2 to 4 days, with either anti-CD3 antibody OKT3 or CD3/CD28 beads. TCRdb independently ran MiXCR on the 5' RACE reads; one entry per CDR3 protein. This repertoire shows tens of thousands of distinct CDR3 sequences, about 2.6% found once; its top ten account for approximately 30%. The specimen sequenced was healthy donor T cells cultured with leukemia cells. These receptors originate from a human donor in good health. Some clones in this sample may be carry-over from other donors' samples.

This clonotype showed up many times. This chain connects TRBV4-1 to TRBJ2-3, with 13 bases fitting TRBD2. Per germline, CDR1 MGHRA and CDR2 YSYEKL. The V segment lost 4 bases and the J segment 2 bases; nucleotides outside the gene matches: 6. This CDR3 spans 17 amino acids. DNA for the CDR3: TGCGCCAGCAGCCCGACACTAGCGGGGGGGCTCACAGATACGCAGTATTTT. This sequence encodes CASSPTLAGGLTDTQYF.

By share, this clonotype counts as medium-sized (0.01 to 0.1%). V usage is TRBV11-2 and J usage is TRBJ2-5, with TRBD2 identical over 16 bases. CDR1 and CDR2 from the germline V gene are SGHAT and FQNNGV. J lost 4 bases, V lost 3 bases, and 5 bases had no gene match. The CDR3 sequence is 17 residues long. CDR3 loop: CASSLGTSGGAPETQYF. The CDR3 region has the DNA TGTGCCAGCAGCTTGGGGACTAGCGGGGGGGCCCCAGAGACCCAGTACTTC.

This sequence joins TRBV5-1 and TRBJ2-3, with D maybe TRBD2 (6 bases). The CDR3 runs 15 residues. Trimming removed 6 bases at V and 1 base at J, with 15 bases between. Germline CDR1 reads SGHRS; CDR2 reads YFSETQ. The CDR3 spells CASTYLGGGTDTQYF. The CDR3 DNA follows: TGCGCCAGCACTTACCTAGGAGGGGGCACAGATACGCAGTATTTT.

The rearrangement uses TRBV11-2 and TRBJ1-5, with D tentatively TRBD1 (6 bases). The length of the CDR3 is 15 residues. Germline V CDR1 and CDR2: SGHAT, FQNNGV. The ends were cut back, 5 bases at V and 0 bases at J, with 11 bases in the middle. The DNA for the CDR3 is TGTGCCAGCAGCCATCACAGGGATAGCAATCAGCCCCAGCATTTT. It translates to CASSHHRDSNQPQHF. Full variable domain (rest looked up from reference TRBV11-2 and TRBJ1-5): EAGVAQSPRYKIIEKRQSVAFWCNPISGHATLYWYQQILGQGPKLLIQFQNNGVVDDSQLPKDRFSAERLKGVDSTLKIQPAKLEDSAVYLCASSHHRDSNQPQHFGDGTRLSIL.

In this sample, this clonotype turned up a few times. This sequence joins TRBV3-1 and TRBJ2-1; D gene unclear. V lost 0 bases and J lost 1, with 10 bases in between. CDR1 and CDR2 (germline): LGHDT, YNNKEL (reference sequence). The CDR3 totals 16 residues. The DNA for the CDR3 is TGTGCCAGCAGCCAAGAAGCGTCAGAGTCCTACAATGAGCAGTTCTTC. Translated: CASSQEASESYNEQFF.

There are a few counts of this clonotype. The rearrangement uses TRBV27 and TRBJ2-1; D ambiguous. V was shortened by 5 bases and J by 4 bases, with 3 bases between the two germline ends. CDR3 length equals 11 residues. Germline CDR1 and CDR2: MNHEY and SMNVEV (reference sequence). The DNA for the CDR3 is TGTGCCAGCAGTGAGTACAATGAGCAGTTCTTC. Its protein is CASSEYNEQFF.

The chain is built from TRBV6-1 and TRBJ2-7; possibly TRBD1 for D (6 bases). The V and J ends lost 9 bases and 2 bases respectively, with 17 bases between them. The CDR3 sequence is 14 residues long. Germline V gives CDR1 MNHNS, CDR2 SASEGT. The CDR3 DNA reads as TGTGCCAGTGAGGGGGAACGCACTACCTACGAGCAGTACTTC. It translates to CASEGERTTYEQYF.

In its sample, this clonotype was seen many times. The CDR3 spells CASSLRVENEQFF. DNA of the CDR3: TGTGCCAGCAGCTTACGGGTTGAGAATGAGCAGTTCTTC. The chain is built from TRBV7-3 and TRBJ2-1, with unresolved D. The CDR3 is 13 amino acids. Germline lookup yields CDR1 SGHTA and CDR2 FQGTGA. Trimming pared 2 bases from V and 7 bases from J, leaving 9 bases between.

This clonotype came up many times. The chain links TRBV19 to TRBJ1-1; TRBD1 might be the D (5 bases). Per the germline V gene, CDR1 is LNHDA and CDR2 is SQIVND (reference sequence). This CDR3 comprises 14 residues. Trimming took 3 bases from V and 1 from J, leaving 9 bases between them. The CDR3 DNA is TGTGCCAGTAGTATGGGGCAGAAGAACACTGAAGCTTTCTTT. This encodes CASSMGQKNTEAFF.

Many counts were recorded for this clonotype. This sequence joins TRBV20-1 and TRBJ2-3; D is perhaps TRBD2 (5 bases). The V and J ends lost 1 base and 4 bases respectively, with 18 bases between them. Germline V gene lookup returns CDR1 DFQATT and CDR2 SNEGSKA (reference sequence). This CDR3 spans 16 amino acids. Here the CDR3 reads CSARGLKAMEADTQYF. In DNA, the CDR3 is TGCAGTGCTAGAGGCCTTAAGGCAATGGAGGCAGATACGCAGTATTTT.